The sequence of this T cell receptor beta chain was determined in a study of spatial heterogeneity in lung cancer. Study-level information: Alpha-chain detections were consistently fewer than beta-chain detections among the sequences. The study, taken as a whole, reports: The appearance of ubiquitous expanded tumor TCRs in blood was greater at resection than follow-up.

Carried by each TCR cDNA molecule was a unique molecular identifier. TCRdb recomputed calls from the 5' RACE reads with MiXCR, one row per CDR3 protein. The sample gives about 38,000 distinct CDR3 sequences, around 7.5% of which show up once; under 30% is in the top ten. This clonotype was seen ten or more times. What it recognizes is unknown. Trimming at V came to 6 bases and at J to 3 bases, leaving 9 bases not matched to a gene. This CDR3 is built from 16 residues. Time point indicated: sample taken at primary tumor resection. In each case, whole RNA from tumor, nontumor lung or frozen PBMC was sequenced unsorted.

The TCR originated in a male donor with early-stage non-small cell lung cancer. The V and J genes are TRBV12-3 or TRBV12-4 and TRBJ2-3; 10 nucleotides line up with TRBD2. This material consisted of PBMCs, taken at surgery. CDR3 loop: CASSSRSSGGTDTQYF. The CDR3 DNA is TGTGCCAGCAGCTCCCGGAGTAGCGGGGGGACAGATACGCAGTATTTT.